A selection of T cell receptor beta chains follows, all from one sample in a study of T cell responses to AZD1222 COVID-19 vaccine. Assay: immunoSEQ multiplex PCR; the TCRdb copy retains only in-frame clones and omits some. The data contain roughly 100,000 clones, approximately 90% of them singletons. The sequencing used peripheral blood, collected on day 0 of AZD1222 vaccination. The source is an adult in good health. Each CDR3 is given without its conserved first and last residue.

>TRBV2|TRBJ2-5
ASSETEETQY
>TRBV6-5|TRBJ1-2
ASSRAATGYEGYT
>TRBV5-1|TRBJ2-2
ASSVQGALTGELF
>TRBV7-9|TRBJ1-5
ASTLGEGQPQH
>TRBV18|TRBJ1-4
ASSPGVSTNEKLF
>TRBV7-9|TRBJ2-7
ASSPSHDYEQY
>TRBV20-1|TRBJ2-3
SASHFGPFGTHTQY
>TRBV28|TRBJ1-2
ASSPQRYGYT
>TRBV27|TRBJ2-7
ASSRTGTAGTSATYEQY
>TRBV5-1|TRBJ2-3
ASNHLRGSTDTQY
>TRBV19|TRBJ2-5
ASSTQGPGETQY
>TRBV11-2|TRBJ2-7
ASSLDQLPYEQY
>TRBV19|TRBJ2-1
ASSTRTSGGNNEQF
>TRBV5-1|TRBJ2-7
ASSLGPGTGYEQY
>TRBV3-1/TRBV3-2|TRBJ1-1
ASRPEGKTLRNTEAF
>TRBV6-4|TRBJ2-2
ASSLGLAETGELF
>TRBV5-1|TRBJ2-5
ASSLAWAGGAETQY
>TRBV6-6|TRBJ1-2
ASSQQGTYGYT
>TRBV7-2|TRBJ2-2
ASSLLGGTVGELF
>TRBV7-9|TRBJ1-2
ASSLNQGGYGYT
>TRBV5-1|TRBJ2-2
ASSQGTGELF
>TRBV27|TRBJ1-4
ASSFAGTVNEKLF
>TRBV29-1|TRBJ1-5
SASDRGLNQPQH
>TRBV14|TRBJ1-1
ASSQEGGGTEAF
>TRBV7-2|TRBJ1-2
ASSLGRDYGYT
>TRBV5-4|TRBJ2-7
ASSPRGREQY
>TRBV10-3|TRBJ2-7
AIKGTYSYEQY
>TRBV5-1|TRBJ1-1
ASSLGNDIGAF
>TRBV10-3|TRBJ2-2
ATRLAGGGTGELF
>TRBV3-1/TRBV3-2|TRBJ2-6
ASSQEGASGANVLT
>TRBV11-2|TRBJ2-7
ASSLALNYEQY
>TRBV5-6|TRBJ1-1
ASSRVTEAF
>TRBV9|TRBJ1-2
ASVRGADGYT
>TRBV6-1|TRBJ2-3
ASSEAADLGDTQY
>TRBV27|TRBJ2-2
ASTQPGGRLTGELF
>TRBV24-1|TRBJ2-1
ATSDRGTTSDEQF
>TRBV5-1|TRBJ2-1
ASSLQNNEQF
>TRBV9|TRBJ2-1
ASTRRAGGNNEQF
>TRBV7-3|TRBJ1-2
ASSVDRETGYT
>TRBV6-4|TRBJ1-6
ASSDVENSPLH
>TRBV10-1|TRBJ1-1
ASSSQGGNTEAF
>TRBV30|TRBJ1-2
AWSEGGNYGYT
>TRBV28|TRBJ2-2
ASSFGQLSTFANTGELF
>TRBV29-1|TRBJ2-5
SVAVETQY